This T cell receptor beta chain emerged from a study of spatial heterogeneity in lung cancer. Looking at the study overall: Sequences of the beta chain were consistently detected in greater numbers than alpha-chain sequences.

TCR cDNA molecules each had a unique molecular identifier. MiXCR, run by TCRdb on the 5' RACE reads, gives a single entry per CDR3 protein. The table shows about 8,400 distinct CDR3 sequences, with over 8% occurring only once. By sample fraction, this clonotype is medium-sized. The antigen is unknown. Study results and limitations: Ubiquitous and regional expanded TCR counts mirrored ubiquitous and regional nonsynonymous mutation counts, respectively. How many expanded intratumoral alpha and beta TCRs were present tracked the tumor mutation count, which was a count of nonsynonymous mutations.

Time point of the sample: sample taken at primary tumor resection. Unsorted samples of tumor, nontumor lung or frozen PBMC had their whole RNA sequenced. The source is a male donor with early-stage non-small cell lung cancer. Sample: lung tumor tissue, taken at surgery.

The CDR3 protein is CASSLAEGSAFF. The CDR3 DNA reads TGTGCCAGCAGCTTAGCGGAGGGGTCGGCTTTCTTT. The chain joins TRBV7-9 to TRBJ1-1; a weak D match, TRBD1 (5 bases). V lost 0 bases to trimming and J lost 11 bases, with 10 bases between them. The CDR3 has 12 residues. CDR1 and CDR2 from the germline V gene are SEHNR and FQNEAQ (reference sequence).